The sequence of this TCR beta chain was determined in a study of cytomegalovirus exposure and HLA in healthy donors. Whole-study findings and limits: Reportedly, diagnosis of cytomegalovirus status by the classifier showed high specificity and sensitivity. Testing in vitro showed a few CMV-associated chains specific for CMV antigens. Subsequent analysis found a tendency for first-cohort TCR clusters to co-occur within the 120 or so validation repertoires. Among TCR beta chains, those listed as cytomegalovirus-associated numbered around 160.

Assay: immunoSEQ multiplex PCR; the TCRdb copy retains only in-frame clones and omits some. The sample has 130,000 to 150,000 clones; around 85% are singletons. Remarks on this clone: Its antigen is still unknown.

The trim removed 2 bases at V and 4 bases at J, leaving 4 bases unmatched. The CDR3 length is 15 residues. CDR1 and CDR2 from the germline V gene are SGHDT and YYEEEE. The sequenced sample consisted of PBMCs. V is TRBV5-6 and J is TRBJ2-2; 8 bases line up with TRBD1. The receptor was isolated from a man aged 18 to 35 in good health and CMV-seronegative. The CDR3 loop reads CASSLGQGPTGELFF. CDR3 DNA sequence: TGTGCCAGCAGCTTAGGACAGGGACCCACCGGGGAGCTGTTTTTT.